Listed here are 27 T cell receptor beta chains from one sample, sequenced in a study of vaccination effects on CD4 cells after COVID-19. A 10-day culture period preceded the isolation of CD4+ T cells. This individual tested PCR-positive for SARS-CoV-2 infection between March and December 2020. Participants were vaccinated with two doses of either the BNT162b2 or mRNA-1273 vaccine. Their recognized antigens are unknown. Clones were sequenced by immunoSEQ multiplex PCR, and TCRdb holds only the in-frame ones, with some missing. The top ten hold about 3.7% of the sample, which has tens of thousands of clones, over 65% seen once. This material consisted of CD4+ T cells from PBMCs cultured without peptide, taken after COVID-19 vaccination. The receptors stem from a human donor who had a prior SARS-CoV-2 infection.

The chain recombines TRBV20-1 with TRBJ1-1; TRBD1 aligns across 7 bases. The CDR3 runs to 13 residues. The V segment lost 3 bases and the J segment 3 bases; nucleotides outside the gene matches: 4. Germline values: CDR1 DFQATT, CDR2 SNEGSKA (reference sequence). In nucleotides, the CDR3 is TGCAGTGCTAGTCAAGGGGGCTACACTGAAGCTTTCTTT. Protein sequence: CSASQGGYTEAFF.

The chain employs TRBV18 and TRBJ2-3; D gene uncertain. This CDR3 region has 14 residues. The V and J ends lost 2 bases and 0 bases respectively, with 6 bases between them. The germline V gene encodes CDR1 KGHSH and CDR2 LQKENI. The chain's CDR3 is CASSPSESTDTQYF. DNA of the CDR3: TGTGCCAGCTCACCATCCGAGAGCACAGATACGCAGTATTTT.

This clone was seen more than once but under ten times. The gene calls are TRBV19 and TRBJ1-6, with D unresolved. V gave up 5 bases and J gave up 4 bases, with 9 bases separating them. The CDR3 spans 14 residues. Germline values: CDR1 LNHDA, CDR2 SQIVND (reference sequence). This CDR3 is CASSPAVYNSPLHF. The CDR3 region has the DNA TGTGCCAGTAGTCCGGCAGTATATAATTCACCCCTCCACTTT.

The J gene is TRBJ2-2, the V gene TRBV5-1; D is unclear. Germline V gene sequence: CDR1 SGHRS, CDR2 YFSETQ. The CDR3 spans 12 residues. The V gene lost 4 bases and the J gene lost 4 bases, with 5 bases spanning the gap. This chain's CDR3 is CASSRTTGELFF. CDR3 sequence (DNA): TGCGCCAGCAGCAGGACCACCGGGGAGCTGTTTTTT.

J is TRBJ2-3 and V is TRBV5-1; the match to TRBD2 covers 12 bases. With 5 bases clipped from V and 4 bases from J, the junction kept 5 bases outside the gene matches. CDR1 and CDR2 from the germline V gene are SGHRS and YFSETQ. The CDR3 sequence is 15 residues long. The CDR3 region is CASSYGLAGPDTQYF. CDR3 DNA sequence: TGCGCCAGCAGTTACGGACTAGCGGGACCAGATACGCAGTATTTT.

CDR3 sequence reads: CASSLGWGNSPLHF. The CDR3 DNA is TGTGCCAGCAGCTTGGGGTGGGGGAATTCACCCCTCCACTTT. This chain links TRBV11-3 with TRBJ1-6; TRBD1 might be the D (5 bases). Per germline, CDR1 SGHNT and CDR2 YENEEA. Trimming removed 3 bases from V and 7 bases from J, with 10 bases in between. This CDR3 is 14 amino acids long.

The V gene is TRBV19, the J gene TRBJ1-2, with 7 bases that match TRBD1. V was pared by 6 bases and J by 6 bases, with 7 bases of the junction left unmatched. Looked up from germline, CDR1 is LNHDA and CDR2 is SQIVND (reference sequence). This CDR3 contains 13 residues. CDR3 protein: CASRGQVGDGYTF. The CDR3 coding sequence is TGTGCCAGTAGAGGACAGGTTGGGGATGGCTACACCTTC.

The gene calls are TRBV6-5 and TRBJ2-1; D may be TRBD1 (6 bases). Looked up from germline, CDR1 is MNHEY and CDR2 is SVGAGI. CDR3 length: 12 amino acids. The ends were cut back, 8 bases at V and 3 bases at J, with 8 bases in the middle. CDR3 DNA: TGTGCCAGCGAGGGGGACTACAATGAGCAGTTCTTC. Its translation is CASEGDYNEQFF.

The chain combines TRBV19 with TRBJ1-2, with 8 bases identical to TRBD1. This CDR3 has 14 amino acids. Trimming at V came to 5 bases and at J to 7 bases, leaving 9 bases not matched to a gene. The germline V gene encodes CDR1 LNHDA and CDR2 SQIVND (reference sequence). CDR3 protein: CASSPEDRAGGYTF. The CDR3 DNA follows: TGTGCCAGTAGTCCCGAGGACAGGGCGGGTGGCTACACCTTC.

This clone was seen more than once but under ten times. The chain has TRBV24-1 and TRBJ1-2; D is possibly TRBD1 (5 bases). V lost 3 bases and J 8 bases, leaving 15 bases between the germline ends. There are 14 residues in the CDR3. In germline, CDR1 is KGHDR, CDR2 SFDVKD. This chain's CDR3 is CATSDRTRVRGYTF. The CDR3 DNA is TGTGCCACCAGTGATCGTACCAGGGTTAGAGGCTACACCTTC.

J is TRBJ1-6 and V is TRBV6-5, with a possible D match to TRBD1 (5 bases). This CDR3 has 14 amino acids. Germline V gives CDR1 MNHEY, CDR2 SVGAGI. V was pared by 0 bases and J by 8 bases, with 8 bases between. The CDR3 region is CASSYSGHYSPLHF. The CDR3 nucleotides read TGTGCCAGCAGTTACTCTGGACACTATTCACCCCTCCACTTT.

CDR3 sequence reads: CASRLPAGPQETQYF. The CDR3 bases are TGTGCCAGCAGGCTCCCTGCGGGACCTCAAGAGACCCAGTACTTC. V usage is TRBV2 and J usage is TRBJ2-5, with D possibly being TRBD2 (6 bases). Per germline, CDR1 SNHLY and CDR2 FYNNEI. V gave up 6 bases and J gave up 2 bases, with 16 bases separating them. The CDR3 contains 15 residues.

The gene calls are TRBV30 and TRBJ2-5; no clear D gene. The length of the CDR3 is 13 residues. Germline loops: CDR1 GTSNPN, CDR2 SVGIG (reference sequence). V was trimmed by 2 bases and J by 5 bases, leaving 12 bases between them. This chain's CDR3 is CAWSKRIRETQYF. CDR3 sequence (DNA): TGTGCCTGGAGTAAGAGAATCAGGGAGACCCAGTACTTC.

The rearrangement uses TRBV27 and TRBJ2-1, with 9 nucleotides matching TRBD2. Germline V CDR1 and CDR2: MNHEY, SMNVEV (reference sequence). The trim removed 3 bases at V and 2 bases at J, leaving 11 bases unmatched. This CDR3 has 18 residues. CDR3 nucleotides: TGTGCCAGCAGTTTTTCCCGGGGGCGGGGGGGCGCCTACAATGAGCAGTTCTTC. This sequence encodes CASSFSRGRGGAYNEQFF.

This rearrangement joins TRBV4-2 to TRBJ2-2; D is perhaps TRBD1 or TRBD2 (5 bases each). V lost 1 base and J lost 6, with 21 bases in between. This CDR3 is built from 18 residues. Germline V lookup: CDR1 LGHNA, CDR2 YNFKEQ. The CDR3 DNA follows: TGTGCCAGCAGCCAAGCCCGGTGGGGGTCCCAGGTACCCGGGGAGCTGTTTTTT. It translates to CASSQARWGSQVPGELFF.

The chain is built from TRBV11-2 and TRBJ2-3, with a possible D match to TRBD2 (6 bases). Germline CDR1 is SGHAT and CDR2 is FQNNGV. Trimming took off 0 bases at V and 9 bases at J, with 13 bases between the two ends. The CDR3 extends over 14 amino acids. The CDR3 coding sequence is TGTGCCAGCAGCTTAGATATTCGGGGGAGAACGCAGTATTTT. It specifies CASSLDIRGRTQYF.

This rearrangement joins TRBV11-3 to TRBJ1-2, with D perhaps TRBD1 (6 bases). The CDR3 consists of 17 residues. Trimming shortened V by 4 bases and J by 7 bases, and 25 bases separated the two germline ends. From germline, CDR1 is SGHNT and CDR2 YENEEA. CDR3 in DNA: TGTGCCAGCAGCTCCCGCCCTCGGACAGAAGGCAAGACTGGCTACACCTTC. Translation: CASSSRPRTEGKTGYTF.

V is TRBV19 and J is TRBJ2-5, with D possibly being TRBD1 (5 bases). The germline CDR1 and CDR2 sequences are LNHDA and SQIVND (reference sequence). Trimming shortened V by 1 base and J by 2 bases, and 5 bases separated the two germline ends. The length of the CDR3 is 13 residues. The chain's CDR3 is CASSIGQQETQYF. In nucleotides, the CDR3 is TGTGCCAGTAGTATAGGACAGCAAGAGACCCAGTACTTC.

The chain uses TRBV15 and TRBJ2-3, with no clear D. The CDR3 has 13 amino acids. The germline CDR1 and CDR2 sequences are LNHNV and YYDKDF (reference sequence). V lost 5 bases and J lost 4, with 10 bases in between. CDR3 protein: CATSVGGADTQYF. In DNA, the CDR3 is TGTGCCACCAGCGTGGGTGGGGCAGATACGCAGTATTTT.

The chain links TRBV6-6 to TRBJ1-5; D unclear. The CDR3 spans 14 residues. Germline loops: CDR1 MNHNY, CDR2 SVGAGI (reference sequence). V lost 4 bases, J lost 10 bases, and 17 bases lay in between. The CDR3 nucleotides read TGTGCCAGCAGTTCCTCCACGGACGGGAGACCCCAGCATTTT. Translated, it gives CASSSSTDGRPQHF.

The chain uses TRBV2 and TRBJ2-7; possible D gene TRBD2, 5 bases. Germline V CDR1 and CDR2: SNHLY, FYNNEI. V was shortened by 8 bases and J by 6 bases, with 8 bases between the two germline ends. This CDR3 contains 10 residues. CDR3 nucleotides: TGTGCCAGCGGGAGTACCGAGCAGTACTTC. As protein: CASGSTEQYF.

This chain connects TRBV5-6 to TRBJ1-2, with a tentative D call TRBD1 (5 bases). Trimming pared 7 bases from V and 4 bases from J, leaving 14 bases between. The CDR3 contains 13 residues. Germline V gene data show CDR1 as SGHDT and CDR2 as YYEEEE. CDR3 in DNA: TGTGCCAGCGTCCGTACAGGAGCCTATGGCTACACCTTC. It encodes CASVRTGAYGYTF.

CDR3 bases: TGTGCCAGCTCACCCAAGTGGAGGGACACTGAAGCTTTCTTT. It is translated as CASSPKWRDTEAFF. The chain couples TRBV18 to TRBJ1-1; no clear D gene. The CDR3 spans 14 residues. From germline, CDR1 is KGHSH and CDR2 LQKENI. Trimming cost V 3 bases and J 3 bases, with 11 bases left between them.

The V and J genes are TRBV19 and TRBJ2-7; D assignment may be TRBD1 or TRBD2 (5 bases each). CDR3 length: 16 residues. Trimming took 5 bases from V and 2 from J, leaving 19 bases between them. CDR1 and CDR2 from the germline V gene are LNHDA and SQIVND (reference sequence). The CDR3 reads CASSLQFWGSTYEQYF. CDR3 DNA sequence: TGTGCCAGTAGTCTCCAGTTTTGGGGGAGCACCTACGAGCAGTACTTC.

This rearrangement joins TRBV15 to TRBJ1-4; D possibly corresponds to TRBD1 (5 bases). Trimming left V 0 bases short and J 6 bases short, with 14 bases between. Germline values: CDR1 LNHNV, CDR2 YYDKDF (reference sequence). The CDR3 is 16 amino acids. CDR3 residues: CATSRDQGVGDEKLFF. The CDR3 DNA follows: TGTGCCACCAGCAGAGACCAAGGGGTTGGGGATGAAAAACTGTTTTTT.

The CDR3 spells CASSVSGGTSDLGNEQYF. The CDR3 DNA is TGTGCCAGCAGCGTCTCCGGGGGGACTAGCGACTTGGGGAACGAGCAGTACTTC. The V gene is TRBV9, the J gene TRBJ2-7, with 10 bases identical to TRBD2. The trim removed 2 bases at V and 5 bases at J, leaving 16 bases unmatched. Germline V gene lookup returns CDR1 SGDLS and CDR2 YYNGEE. There are 18 residues in the CDR3.

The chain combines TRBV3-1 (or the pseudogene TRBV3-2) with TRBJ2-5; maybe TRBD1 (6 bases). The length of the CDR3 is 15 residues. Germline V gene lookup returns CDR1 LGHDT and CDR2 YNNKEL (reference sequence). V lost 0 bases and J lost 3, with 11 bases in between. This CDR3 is CASSQDIQGEETQYF. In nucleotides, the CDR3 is TGTGCCAGCAGCCAAGATATACAGGGTGAAGAGACCCAGTACTTC.